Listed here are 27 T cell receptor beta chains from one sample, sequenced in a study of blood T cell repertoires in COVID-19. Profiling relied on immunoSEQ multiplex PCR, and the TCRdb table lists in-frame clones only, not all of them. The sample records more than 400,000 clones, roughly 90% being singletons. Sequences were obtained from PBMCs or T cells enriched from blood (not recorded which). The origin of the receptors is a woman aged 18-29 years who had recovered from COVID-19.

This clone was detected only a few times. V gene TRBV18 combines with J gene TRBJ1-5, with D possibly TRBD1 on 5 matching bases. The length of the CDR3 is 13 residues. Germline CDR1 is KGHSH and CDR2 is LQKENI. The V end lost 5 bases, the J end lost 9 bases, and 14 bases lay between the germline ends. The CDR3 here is CASSATGGGPQHF. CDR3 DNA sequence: TGTGCCAGCTCAGCCACAGGTGGTGGGCCCCAGCATTTT.

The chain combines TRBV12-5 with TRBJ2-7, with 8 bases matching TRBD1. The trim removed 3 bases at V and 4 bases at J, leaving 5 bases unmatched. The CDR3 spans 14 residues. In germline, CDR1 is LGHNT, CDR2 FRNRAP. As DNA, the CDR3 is TGTGCTAGTGGTTTTTCGGGACAGGCGTACGAGCAGTACTTC. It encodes CASGFSGQAYEQYF.

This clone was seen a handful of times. The CDR3 region is CASSYWAGVQPQHF. The CDR3 coding sequence is TGTGCCAGCAGTTACTGGGCAGGGGTACAGCCCCAGCATTTT. The chain employs TRBV6-7 and TRBJ1-5, with TRBD1 as a possible D gene (6 bases). TRBV6-7 carries the ORF label, with uncertain function. The germline V and J ends were trimmed by 1 base and 7 bases, with 11 bases remaining between them. This CDR3 is 14 amino acids long.

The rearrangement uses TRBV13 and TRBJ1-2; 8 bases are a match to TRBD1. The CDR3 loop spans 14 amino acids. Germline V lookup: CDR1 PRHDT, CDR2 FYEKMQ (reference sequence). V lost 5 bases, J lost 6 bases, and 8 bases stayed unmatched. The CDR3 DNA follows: TGTGCCAGCAGCCCTGGACAGGGACATCATGGCTACACCTTC. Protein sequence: CASSPGQGHHGYTF.

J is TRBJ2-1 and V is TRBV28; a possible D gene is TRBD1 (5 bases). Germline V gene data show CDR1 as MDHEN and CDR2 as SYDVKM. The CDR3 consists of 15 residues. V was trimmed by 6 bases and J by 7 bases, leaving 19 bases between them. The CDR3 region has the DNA TGTGCCAGCAGATTTAGGCCCAAGACAGTAAATGAGCAGTTCTTC. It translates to CASRFRPKTVNEQFF.

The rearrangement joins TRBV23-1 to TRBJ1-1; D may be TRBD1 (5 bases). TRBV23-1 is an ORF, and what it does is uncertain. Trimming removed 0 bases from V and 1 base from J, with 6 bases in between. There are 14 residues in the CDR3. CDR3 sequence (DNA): TGCGCCAGCAGTCAATCGGGGCAGAACACTGAAGCTTTCTTT. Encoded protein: CASSQSGQNTEAFF.

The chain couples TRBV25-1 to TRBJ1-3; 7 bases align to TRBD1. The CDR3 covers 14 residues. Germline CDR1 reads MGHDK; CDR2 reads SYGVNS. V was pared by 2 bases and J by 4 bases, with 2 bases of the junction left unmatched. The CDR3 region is CASSEDRVGNTIYF. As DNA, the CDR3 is TGTGCCAGCAGTGAAGACAGGGTCGGAAACACCATATATTTT.

The DNA for the CDR3 is TGTGCCAGCAGCTTAGTATATAGAGAGAGGCGGGGCGCGAATGAGCAGTTCTTC. Protein: CASSLVYRERRGANEQFF. The chain links TRBV13 to TRBJ2-1; D might be TRBD2 (6 bases). Germline CDR1 reads PRHDT; CDR2 reads FYEKMQ (reference sequence). With 1 base removed from V and 7 bases from J, the gap between germline ends came to 23 bases. The CDR3 contains 18 residues.

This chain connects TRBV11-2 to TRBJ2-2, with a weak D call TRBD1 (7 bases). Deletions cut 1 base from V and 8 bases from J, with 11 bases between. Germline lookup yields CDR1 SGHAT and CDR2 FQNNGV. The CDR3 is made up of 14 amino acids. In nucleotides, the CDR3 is TGTGCCAGCAGCTTAGCAGGGGGGTCAGGGGAGCTGTTTTTT. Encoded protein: CASSLAGGSGELFF.

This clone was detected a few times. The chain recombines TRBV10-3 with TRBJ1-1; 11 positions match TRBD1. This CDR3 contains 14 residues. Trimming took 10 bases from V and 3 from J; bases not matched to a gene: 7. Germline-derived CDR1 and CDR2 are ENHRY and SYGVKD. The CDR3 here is CATRTGGVDTEAFF. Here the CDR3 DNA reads TGTGCCACCCGGACAGGGGGCGTAGACACTGAAGCTTTCTTT.

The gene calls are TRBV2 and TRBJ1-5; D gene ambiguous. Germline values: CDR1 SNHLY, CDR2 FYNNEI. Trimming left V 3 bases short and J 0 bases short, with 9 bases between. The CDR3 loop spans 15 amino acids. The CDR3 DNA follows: TGTGCCAGCAGTGAGAACAGCTATAGCAATCAGCCCCAGCATTTT. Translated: CASSENSYSNQPQHF.

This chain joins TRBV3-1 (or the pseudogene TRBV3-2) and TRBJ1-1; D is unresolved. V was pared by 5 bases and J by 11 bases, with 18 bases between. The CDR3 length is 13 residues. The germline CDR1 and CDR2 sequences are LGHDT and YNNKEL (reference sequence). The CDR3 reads CASSSIREAGAFF. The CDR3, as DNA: TGTGCCAGCAGCTCTATACGGGAGGCCGGGGCTTTCTTT.

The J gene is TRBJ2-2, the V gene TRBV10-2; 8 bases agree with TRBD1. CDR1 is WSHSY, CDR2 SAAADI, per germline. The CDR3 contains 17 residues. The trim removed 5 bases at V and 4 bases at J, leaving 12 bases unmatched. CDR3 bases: TGCGCCAGCAGTCCTTCTGACAGGGGCGGTGGCACCGGGGAGCTGTTTTTT. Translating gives CASSPSDRGGGTGELFF.

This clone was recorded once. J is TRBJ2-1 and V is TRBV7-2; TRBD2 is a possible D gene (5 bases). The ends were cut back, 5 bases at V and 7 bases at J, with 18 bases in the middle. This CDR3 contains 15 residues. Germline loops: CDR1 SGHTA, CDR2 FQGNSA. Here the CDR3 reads CASSPTRGLRNEQFF. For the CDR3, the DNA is TGTGCCAGCAGCCCCACCCGAGGGCTCCGAAATGAGCAGTTCTTC.

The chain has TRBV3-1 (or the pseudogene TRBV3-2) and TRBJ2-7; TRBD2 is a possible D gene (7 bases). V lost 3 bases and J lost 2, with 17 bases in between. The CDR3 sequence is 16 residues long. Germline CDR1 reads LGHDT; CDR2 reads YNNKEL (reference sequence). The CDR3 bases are TGTGCCAGCAGCCACTCCCTGAGGGGGGGAACCTACGAGCAGTACTTC. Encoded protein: CASSHSLRGGTYEQYF.

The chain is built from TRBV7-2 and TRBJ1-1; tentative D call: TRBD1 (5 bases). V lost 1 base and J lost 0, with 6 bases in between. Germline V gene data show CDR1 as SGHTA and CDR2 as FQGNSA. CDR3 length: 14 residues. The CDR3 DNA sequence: TGTGCCAGCAGCTTAGGACAGTTGAACACTGAAGCTTTCTTT. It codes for CASSLGQLNTEAFF.

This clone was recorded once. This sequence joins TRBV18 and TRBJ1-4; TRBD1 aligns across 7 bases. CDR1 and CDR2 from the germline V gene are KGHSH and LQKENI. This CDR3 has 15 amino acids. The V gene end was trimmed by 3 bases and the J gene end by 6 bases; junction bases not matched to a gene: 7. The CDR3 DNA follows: TGTGCCAGCTCACCTTTACAGGGGATCTATGAAAAACTGTTTTTT. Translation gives CASSPLQGIYEKLFF.

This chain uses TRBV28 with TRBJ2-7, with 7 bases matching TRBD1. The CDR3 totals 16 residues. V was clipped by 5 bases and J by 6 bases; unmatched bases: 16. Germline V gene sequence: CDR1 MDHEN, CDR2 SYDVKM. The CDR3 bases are TGTGCCAGCAGTCATCGACCTCACAGGGGATCGAGCGAGCAGTACTTC. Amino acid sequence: CASSHRPHRGSSEQYF.

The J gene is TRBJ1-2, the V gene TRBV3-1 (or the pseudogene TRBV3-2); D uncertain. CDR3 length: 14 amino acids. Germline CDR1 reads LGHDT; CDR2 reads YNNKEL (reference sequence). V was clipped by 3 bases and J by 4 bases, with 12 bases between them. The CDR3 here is CASSQAQAPYGYTF. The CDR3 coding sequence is TGTGCCAGCAGCCAGGCTCAGGCTCCCTATGGCTACACCTTC.

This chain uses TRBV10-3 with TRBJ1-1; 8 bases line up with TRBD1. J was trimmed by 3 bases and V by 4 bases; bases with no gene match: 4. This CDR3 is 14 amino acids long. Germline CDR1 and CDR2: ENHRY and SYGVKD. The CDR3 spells CAISGDRGDTEAFF. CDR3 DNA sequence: TGTGCCATCAGTGGCGACAGGGGTGACACTGAAGCTTTCTTT.

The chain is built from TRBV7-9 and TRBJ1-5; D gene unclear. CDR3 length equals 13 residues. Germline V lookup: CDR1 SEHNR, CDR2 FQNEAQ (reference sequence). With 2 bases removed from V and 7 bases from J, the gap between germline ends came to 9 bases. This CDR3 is CASSLINEQPQHF. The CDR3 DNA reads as TGTGCCAGCAGCTTAATTAACGAGCAGCCCCAGCATTTT.

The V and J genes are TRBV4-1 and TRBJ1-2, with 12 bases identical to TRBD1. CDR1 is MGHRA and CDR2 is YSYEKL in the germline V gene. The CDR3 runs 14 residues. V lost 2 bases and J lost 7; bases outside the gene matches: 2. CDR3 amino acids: CASSQWDRGPGYTF. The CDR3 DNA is TGCGCCAGCAGCCAATGGGACAGGGGGCCTGGCTACACCTTC.

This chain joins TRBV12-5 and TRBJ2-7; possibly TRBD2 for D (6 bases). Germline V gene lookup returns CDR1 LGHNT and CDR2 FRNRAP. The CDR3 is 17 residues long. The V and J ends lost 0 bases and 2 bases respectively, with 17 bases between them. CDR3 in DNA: TGTGCTAGTGGTTTGGTACCCTATGCGGGGCCTCCCTACGAGCAGTACTTC. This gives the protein CASGLVPYAGPPYEQYF.

CDR3 loop: CAAGDLIETQYF. CDR3 sequence (DNA): TGTGCCGCGGGGGACCTCATAGAGACCCAGTACTTC. The gene calls are TRBV2 and TRBJ2-5, with TRBD2 identical over 7 bases. The CDR3 consists of 12 residues. Germline CDR1 SNHLY, CDR2 FYNNEI. Trimming cost V 11 bases and J 4 bases; bases outside gene matches: 7.

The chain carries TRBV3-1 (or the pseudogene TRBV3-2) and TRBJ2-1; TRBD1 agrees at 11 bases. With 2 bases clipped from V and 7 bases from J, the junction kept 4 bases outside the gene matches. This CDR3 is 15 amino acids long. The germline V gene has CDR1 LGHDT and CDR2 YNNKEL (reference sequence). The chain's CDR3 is CASSQRTGGLNEQFF. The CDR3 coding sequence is TGTGCCAGCAGCCAAAGGACAGGGGGCTTAAATGAGCAGTTCTTC.

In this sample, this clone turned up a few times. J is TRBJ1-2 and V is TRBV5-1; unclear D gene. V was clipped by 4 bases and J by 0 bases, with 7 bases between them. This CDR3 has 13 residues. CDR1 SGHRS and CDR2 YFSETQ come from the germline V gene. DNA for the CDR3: TGCGCCAGCAGCCGAGCCACTAACTATGGCTACACCTTC. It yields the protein CASSRATNYGYTF.

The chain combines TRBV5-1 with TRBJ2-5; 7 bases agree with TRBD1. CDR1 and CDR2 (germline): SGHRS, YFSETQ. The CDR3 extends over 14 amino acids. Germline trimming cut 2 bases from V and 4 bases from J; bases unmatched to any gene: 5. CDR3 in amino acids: CASSFGQEVETQYF. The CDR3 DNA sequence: TGCGCCAGCAGCTTCGGACAGGAGGTAGAGACCCAGTACTTC.